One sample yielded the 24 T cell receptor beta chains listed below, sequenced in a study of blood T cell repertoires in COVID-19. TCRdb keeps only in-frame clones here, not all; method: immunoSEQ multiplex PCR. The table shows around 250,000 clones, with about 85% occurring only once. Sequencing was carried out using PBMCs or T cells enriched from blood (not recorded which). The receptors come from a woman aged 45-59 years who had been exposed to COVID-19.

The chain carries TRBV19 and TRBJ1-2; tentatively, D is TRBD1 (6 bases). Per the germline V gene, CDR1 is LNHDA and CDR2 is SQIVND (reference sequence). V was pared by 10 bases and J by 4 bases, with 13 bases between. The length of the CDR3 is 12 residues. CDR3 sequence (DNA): TGTGCCACTCGCGGACAGTCCTATGGCTACACCTTC. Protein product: CATRGQSYGYTF.

The CDR3 here is CASTLEGTGVNEQFF. In DNA, the CDR3 is TGTGCCAGCACTCTAGAGGGGACAGGGGTCAATGAGCAGTTCTTC. This chain joins TRBV7-9 and TRBJ2-1, with 10 positions matching TRBD1. CDR1 and CDR2 (germline): SEHNR, FQNEAQ (reference sequence). Trimming at V came to 7 bases and at J to 6 bases, leaving 9 bases not matched to a gene. This CDR3 is built from 15 residues.

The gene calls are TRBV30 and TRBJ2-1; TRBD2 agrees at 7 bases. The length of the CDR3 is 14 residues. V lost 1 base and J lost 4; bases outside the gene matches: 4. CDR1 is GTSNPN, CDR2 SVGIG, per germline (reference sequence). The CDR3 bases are TGTGCCTGGAGTGATGGCGGGGGTTACAATGAGCAGTTCTTC. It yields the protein CAWSDGGGYNEQFF.

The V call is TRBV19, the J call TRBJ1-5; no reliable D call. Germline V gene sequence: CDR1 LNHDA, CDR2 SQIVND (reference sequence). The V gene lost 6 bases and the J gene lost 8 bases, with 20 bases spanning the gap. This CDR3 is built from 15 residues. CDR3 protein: CASRSRGRGKEPQHF. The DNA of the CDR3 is TGTGCCAGTAGGTCCAGAGGCAGAGGGAAGGAGCCCCAGCATTTT.

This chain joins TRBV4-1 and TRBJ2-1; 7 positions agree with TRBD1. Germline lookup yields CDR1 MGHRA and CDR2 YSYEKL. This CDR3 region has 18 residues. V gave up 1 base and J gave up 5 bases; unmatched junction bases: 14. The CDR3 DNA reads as TGCGCCAGCAGCCAAGTTCTAACAGGGGTCCTTCCCCACAATGAGCAGTTCTTC. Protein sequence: CASSQVLTGVLPHNEQFF.

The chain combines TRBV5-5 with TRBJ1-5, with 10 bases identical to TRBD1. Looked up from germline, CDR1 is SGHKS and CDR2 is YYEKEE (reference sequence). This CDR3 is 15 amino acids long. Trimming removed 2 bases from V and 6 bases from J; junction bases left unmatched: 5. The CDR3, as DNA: TGTGCCAGCAGCTTTTCCGGGACAGGGGTTCAGCCCCAGCATTTT. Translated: CASSFSGTGVQPQHF.

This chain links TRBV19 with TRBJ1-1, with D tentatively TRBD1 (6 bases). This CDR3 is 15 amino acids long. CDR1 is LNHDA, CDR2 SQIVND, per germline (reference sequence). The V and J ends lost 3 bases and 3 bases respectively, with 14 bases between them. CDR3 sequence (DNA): TGTGCCAGTAGTATCCCAGGGGTAGGATACACTGAAGCTTTCTTT. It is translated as CASSIPGVGYTEAFF. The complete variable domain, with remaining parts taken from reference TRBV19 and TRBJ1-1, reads DGGITQSPKYLFRKEGQNVTLSCEQNLNHDAMYWYRQDPGQGLRLIYYSQIVNDFQKGDIAEGYSVSREKKESFPLTVTSAQKNPTAFYLCASSIPGVGYTEAFFGQGTRLTVV.

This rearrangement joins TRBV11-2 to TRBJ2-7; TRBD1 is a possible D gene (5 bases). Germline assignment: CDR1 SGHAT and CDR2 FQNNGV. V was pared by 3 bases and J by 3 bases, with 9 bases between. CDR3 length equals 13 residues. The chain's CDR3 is CASSLGPSYEQYF. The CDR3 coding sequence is TGTGCCAGCAGCTTGGGGCCCAGCTACGAGCAGTACTTC.

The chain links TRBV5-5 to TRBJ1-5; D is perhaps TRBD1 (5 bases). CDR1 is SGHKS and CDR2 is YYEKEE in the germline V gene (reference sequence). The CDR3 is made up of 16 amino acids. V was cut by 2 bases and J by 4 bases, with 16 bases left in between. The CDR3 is CASSFSPGMRNQPQHF. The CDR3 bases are TGTGCCAGCAGCTTTTCCCCAGGGATGAGGAATCAGCCCCAGCATTTT.

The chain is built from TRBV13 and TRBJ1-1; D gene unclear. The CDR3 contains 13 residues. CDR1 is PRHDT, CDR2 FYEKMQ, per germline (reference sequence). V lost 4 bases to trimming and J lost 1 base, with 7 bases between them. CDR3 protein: CASSSRQNTEAFF. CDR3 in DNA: TGTGCCAGCAGCTCGAGACAGAACACTGAAGCTTTCTTT.

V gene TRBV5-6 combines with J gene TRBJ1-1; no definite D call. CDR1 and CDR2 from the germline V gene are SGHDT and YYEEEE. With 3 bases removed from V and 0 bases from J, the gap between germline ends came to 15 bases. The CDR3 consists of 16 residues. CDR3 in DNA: TGTGCCAGCAGCTCAGAGGCTGGAGGATTGAACACTGAAGCTTTCTTT. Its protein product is CASSSEAGGLNTEAFF.

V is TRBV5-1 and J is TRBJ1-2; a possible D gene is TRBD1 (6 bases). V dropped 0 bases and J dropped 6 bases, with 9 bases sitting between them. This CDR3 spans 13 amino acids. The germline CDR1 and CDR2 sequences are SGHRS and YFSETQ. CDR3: CASSLARQDGYTF. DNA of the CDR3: TGCGCCAGCAGCTTGGCCCGACAGGATGGCTACACCTTC.

This chain's CDR3 is CASSSGTGGGEKLFF. CDR3 bases: TGTGCCAGCAGCTCGGGGACAGGGGGCGGAGAAAAACTGTTTTTT. V and J are TRBV5-4 and TRBJ1-4; 12 bases are shared with TRBD1. The CDR3 extends over 15 amino acids. The trim removed 3 bases at V and 8 bases at J, leaving 5 bases unmatched. Germline CDR1 and CDR2: SGHNT and YYREEE (reference sequence). Variable domain in full (rest from reference TRBV5-4 and TRBJ1-4): ETGVTQSPTHLIKTRGQQVTLRCSSQSGHNTVSWYQQALGQGPQFIFQYYREEENGRGNFPPRFSGLQFPNYSSELNVNALELDDSALYLCASSSGTGGGEKLFFGSGTQLSVL.

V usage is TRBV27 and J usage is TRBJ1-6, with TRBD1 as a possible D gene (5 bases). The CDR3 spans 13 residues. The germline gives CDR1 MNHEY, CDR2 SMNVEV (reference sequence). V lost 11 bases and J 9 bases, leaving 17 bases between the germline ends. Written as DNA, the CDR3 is TGTGCCGCCAGCCGGGGAGGGACTTCACCCCTCCACTTT. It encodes CAASRGGTSPLHF.

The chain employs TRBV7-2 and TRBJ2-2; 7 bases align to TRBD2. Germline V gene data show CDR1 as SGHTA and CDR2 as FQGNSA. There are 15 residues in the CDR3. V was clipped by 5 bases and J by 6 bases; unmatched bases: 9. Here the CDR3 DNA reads TGTGCCAGCAGCCCAGCGGGGCCGGGGGCCGGGGAGCTGTTTTTT. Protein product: CASSPAGPGAGELFF.

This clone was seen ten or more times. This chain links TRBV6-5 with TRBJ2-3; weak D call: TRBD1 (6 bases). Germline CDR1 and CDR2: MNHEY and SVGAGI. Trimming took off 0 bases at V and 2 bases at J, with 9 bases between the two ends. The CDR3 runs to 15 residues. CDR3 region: CASSYSTGNTDTQYF. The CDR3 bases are TGTGCCAGCAGTTACTCTACAGGGAACACAGATACGCAGTATTTT.

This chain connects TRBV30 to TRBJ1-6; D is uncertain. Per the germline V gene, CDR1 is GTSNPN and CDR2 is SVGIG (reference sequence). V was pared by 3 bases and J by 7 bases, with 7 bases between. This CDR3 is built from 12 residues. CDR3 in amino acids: CAWRQVNSPLHF. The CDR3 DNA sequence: TGTGCCTGGAGGCAGGTGAATTCACCCCTCCACTTT.

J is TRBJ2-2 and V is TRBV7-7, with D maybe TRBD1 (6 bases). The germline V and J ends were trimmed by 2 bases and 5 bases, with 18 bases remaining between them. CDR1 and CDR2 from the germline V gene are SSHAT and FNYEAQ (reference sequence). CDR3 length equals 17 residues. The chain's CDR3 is CASSLRGDPQGTGELFF. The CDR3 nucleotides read TGTGCCAGCAGCTTAAGAGGGGACCCACAGGGTACCGGGGAGCTGTTTTTT.

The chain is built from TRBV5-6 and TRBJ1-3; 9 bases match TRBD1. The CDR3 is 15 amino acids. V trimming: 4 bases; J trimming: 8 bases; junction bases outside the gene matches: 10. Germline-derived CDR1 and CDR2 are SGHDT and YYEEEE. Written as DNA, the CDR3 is TGTGCCAGCAGCCCGGCCCAGGGACAGGGCCACACCATATATTTT. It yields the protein CASSPAQGQGHTIYF.

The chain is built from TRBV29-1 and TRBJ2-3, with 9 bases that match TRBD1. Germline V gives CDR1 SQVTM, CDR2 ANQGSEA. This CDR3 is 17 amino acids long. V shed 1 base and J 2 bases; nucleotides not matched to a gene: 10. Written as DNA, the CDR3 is TGCAGCGTTGAAGCCCTTCCGGGACAGGGTTTCACAGATACGCAGTATTTT. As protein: CSVEALPGQGFTDTQYF.

CDR3 sequence (DNA): TGTGCCAGCAGTCAAAAGGGGACAGGGTTCTTTGGCACTGAAGCTTTCTTT. Its protein product is CASSQKGTGFFGTEAFF. The chain uses TRBV2 and TRBJ1-1; 9 bases map to TRBD1. This CDR3 is 17 amino acids long. Germline V CDR1 and CDR2: SNHLY, FYNNEI. V dropped 5 bases and J dropped 4; count of bases not matched to a gene: 14.

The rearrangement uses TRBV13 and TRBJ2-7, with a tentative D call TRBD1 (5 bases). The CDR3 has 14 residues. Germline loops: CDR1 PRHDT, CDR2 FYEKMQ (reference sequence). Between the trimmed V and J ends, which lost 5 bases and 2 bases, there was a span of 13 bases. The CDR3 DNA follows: TGTGCCAGCAGCATCTGGGGCTTAGCCTACGAGCAGTACTTC. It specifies CASSIWGLAYEQYF.

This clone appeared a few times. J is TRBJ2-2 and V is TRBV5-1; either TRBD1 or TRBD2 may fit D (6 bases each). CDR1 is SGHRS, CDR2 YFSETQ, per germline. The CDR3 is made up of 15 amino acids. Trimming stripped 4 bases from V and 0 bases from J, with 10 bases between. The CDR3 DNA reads TGCGCCAGCAGCGTGGAGGGGGCGAACACCGGGGAGCTGTTTTTT. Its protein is CASSVEGANTGELFF.

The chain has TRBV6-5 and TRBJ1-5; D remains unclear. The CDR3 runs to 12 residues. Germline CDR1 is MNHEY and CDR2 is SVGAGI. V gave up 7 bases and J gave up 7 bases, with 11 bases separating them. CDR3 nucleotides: TGTGCCAGCACCGAGGATCCCCAGCCCCAGCATTTT. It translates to CASTEDPQPQHF.